Listed below are T cell receptor beta chains from one sample, sequenced in a study of graft-versus-host responses after intestinal transplantation. The method was immunoSEQ multiplex PCR; TCRdb's version includes in-frame clones alone and lacks a portion of them. Counted here are over 85,000 clones, approximately 94% occurring once; the ten biggest clones make up approximately 0.19%. These receptors lack a known antigen. The specimen comprised unstimulated CD4+ T cells sorted from spleen or lymph node cells, sampled before transplant. The receptors here all came from a human donor who was the organ donor for an intestinal transplant. The CDR3 runs from the conserved cysteine through the conserved F or W. The order of the fields is J gene, D gene, V gene, CDR3 protein. D genes are given only for firm matches.

j_gene: TRBJ2-7
d_gene: NA
v_gene: TRBV2
CDR3aa: CASSGGVGTGSYEQYF

j_gene: TRBJ2-2
d_gene: TRBD2
v_gene: TRBV11-2
CDR3aa: CASSSLAGLGGELFF

j_gene: TRBJ2-5
d_gene: NA
v_gene: TRBV20-1
CDR3aa: CSAALQETQYF

j_gene: TRBJ1-2
d_gene: NA
v_gene: TRBV4-2
CDR3aa: CASSKTAGGANYGYTF

j_gene: TRBJ1-5
d_gene: NA
v_gene: TRBV27
CDR3aa: CASRPNAGSNQPQHF

j_gene: TRBJ2-1
d_gene: NA
v_gene: TRBV7-2
CDR3aa: CASSSRDEQFF

j_gene: TRBJ1-4
d_gene: TRBD1
v_gene: TRBV14
CDR3aa: CASSQKQGSGEKLFF

j_gene: TRBJ2-1
d_gene: NA
v_gene: TRBV12-2
CDR3aa: CASRPGSRVNEQFF

j_gene: NA
d_gene: NA
v_gene: TRBV7-2
CDR3aa: CASSQGSAGAEQYF

j_gene: TRBJ2-5
d_gene: NA
v_gene: TRBV18
CDR3aa: CASSLTPGGKETQYF

j_gene: TRBJ1-5
d_gene: TRBD1
v_gene: TRBV19
CDR3aa: CASSTGQGYSNQPQHF

j_gene: TRBJ2-5
d_gene: NA
v_gene: TRBV18
CDR3aa: CASSPGANQETQYF

j_gene: TRBJ1-4
d_gene: NA
v_gene: TRBV6-1
CDR3aa: CASSGLRGTNEKLFF

j_gene: TRBJ1-6
d_gene: NA
v_gene: TRBV27
CDR3aa: CASSFTGTQDGSPLHF

j_gene: TRBJ2-1
d_gene: NA
v_gene: TRBV7-7
CDR3aa: CASSLEGSSYNEQFF

j_gene: TRBJ2-2
d_gene: NA
v_gene: TRBV6-1
CDR3aa: CASRMTGANTGELFF

j_gene: TRBJ1-1
d_gene: NA
v_gene: TRBV27
CDR3aa: CASSLWGPTSGREAFF

j_gene: TRBJ2-3
d_gene: TRBD2
v_gene: TRBV10-1
CDR3aa: CASSVLAATDTQYF

j_gene: TRBJ1-1
d_gene: NA
v_gene: TRBV5-1
CDR3aa: CASSLEGHPNTEAFF

j_gene: TRBJ1-1
d_gene: NA
v_gene: TRBV28
CDR3aa: CASSLGQAEAFF

j_gene: TRBJ2-6
d_gene: TRBD1
v_gene: TRBV25-1
CDR3aa: CASSELQGTGTGANVLTF

j_gene: TRBJ1-4
d_gene: NA
v_gene: TRBV5-1
CDR3aa: CASSPGGATNEKLFF

j_gene: TRBJ2-7
d_gene: TRBD1
v_gene: TRBV5-4
CDR3aa: CASSPQGDYEQYF

j_gene: TRBJ2-3
d_gene: TRBD1
v_gene: TRBV6-6
CDR3aa: CASILRQGGTDTQYF

j_gene: NA
d_gene: NA
v_gene: TRBV5-1
CDR3aa: CASSLAGYHEQYF

j_gene: TRBJ1-1
d_gene: TRBD1
v_gene: TRBV5-1
CDR3aa: CASSWDRGGTEAFF

j_gene: TRBJ2-7
d_gene: NA
v_gene: TRBV5-6
CDR3aa: CASSLTLSYEQYF

j_gene: NA
d_gene: TRBD1
v_gene: TRBV28
CDR3aa: CASSSYRGLSYEQYF

j_gene: TRBJ1-1
d_gene: NA
v_gene: TRBV6-5
CDR3aa: CASSEMGGTEAFF

j_gene: TRBJ1-5
d_gene: TRBD1
v_gene: TRBV7-2
CDR3aa: CASSSGQYQPQHF

j_gene: TRBJ1-2
d_gene: NA
v_gene: TRBV6-1
CDR3aa: CASEDRANYGYTF

j_gene: TRBJ2-7
d_gene: NA
v_gene: TRBV2
CDR3aa: CASSAPESYEQYF

j_gene: TRBJ1-6
d_gene: NA
v_gene: TRBV6-4
CDR3aa: CASSSTSNSPLHF

j_gene: TRBJ2-1
d_gene: TRBD1
v_gene: TRBV10-1
CDR3aa: CASSTGVSGYNEQFF

j_gene: TRBJ1-1
d_gene: NA
v_gene: TRBV28
CDR3aa: CASMTQLAFF